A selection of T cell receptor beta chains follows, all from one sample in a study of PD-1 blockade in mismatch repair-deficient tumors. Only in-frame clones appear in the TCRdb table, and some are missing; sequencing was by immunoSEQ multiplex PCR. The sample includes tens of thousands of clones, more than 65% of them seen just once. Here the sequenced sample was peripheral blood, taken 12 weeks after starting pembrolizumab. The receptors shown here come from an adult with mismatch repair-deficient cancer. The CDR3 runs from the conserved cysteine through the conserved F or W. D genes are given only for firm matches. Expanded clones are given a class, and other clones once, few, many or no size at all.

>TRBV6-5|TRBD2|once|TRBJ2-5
TGTGCCAGCAGTTACTCGGGAGGGCCGTTAGAGACCCAGTACTTC
CASSYSGGPLETQYF
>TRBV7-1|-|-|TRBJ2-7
TGTGCCAGCAGTTCAAACGTCGGAGTTAGATCCTACGAGCAGTACTTC
CASSSNVGVRSYEQYF
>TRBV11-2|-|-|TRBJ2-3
TGTGCCAGCCGAGGGCTTAGAGCGGGCACAGATACGCAGTATTTT
CASRGLRAGTDTQYF
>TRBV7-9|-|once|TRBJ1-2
TGTGCCACCGCCTGGGGGGGGTCCAACTCTAAGCTCTATGGCTACACCTTC
CATAWGGSNSKLYGYTF
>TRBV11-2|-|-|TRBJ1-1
TGTGCCAGCTCCATACGTCGGGCGAACACTGAAGCTTTCTTT
CASSIRRANTEAFF
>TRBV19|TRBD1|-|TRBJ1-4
TGTGCCACCTTAGGGACGGGACAGGGCTTCGCGACTAATGAAAAACTGTTTTTT
CATLGTGQGFATNEKLFF
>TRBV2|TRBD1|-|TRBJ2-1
TGTGCCAGCAGTAGGGACAGAGAGTCCTACAATGAGCAGTTCTTC
CASSRDRESYNEQFF
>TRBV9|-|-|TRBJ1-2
TGTGCCAGCAGTCCTGGGGACGGTGGGGCCTCCTATGGCTACACCTTC
CASSPGDGGASYGYTF
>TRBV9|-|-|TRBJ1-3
TGTGCCAGCAGCGGAGGCCCGAGAAACACCATATATTTT
CASSGGPRNTIYF
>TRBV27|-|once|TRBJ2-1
TGTGCCAGCAGTTTATCCGGGGCGTCCTACAATGAGCAGTTCTTC
CASSLSGASYNEQFF
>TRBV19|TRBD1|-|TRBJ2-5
TGTGCCACCGCAGGGGGCGCCCCAGGAGAGACCCAGTACTTC
CATAGGAPGETQYF